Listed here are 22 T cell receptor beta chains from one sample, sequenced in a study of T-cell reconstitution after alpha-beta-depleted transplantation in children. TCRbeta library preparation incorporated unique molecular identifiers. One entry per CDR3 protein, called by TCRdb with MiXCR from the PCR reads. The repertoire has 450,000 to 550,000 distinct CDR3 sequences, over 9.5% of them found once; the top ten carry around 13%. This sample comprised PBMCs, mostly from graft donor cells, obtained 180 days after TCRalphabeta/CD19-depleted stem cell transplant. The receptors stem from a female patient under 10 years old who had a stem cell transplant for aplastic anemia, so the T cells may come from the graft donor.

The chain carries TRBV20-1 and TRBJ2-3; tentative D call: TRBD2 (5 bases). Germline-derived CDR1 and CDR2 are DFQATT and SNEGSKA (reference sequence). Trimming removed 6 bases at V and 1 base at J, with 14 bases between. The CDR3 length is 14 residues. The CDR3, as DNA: TGCAGTGCCCCAGCAAGCGGCCGCACAGATACGCAGTATTTT. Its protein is CSAPASGRTDTQYF.

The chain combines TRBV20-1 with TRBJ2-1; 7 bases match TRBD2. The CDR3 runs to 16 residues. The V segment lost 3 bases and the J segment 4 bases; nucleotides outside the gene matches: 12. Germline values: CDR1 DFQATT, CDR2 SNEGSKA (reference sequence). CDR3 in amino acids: CSASGGRSGTYNEQFF. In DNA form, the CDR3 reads TGCAGTGCTAGTGGGGGTAGGAGCGGGACTTACAATGAGCAGTTCTTC.

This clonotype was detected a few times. The CDR3 DNA follows: TGTGCCACCACGTCGACAGGGGCGCTTGCAACTAATGAAAAACTGTTTTTT. This translates into CATTSTGALATNEKLFF. The chain has TRBV28 and TRBJ1-4, with 8 bases fitting TRBD1. Germline V lookup: CDR1 MDHEN, CDR2 SYDVKM. The CDR3 extends over 17 amino acids. Unmatched junction bases numbered 13, after V lost 10 bases and J lost 0 bases.

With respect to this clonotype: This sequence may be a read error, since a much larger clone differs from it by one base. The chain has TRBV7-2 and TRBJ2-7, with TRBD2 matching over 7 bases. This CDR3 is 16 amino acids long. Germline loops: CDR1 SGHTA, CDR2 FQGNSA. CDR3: CASSLTFRIAGWEHYF. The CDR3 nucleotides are TGTGCCAGCAGCCTCACGTTCAGGATAGCGGGTTGGGAGCATTACTTC.

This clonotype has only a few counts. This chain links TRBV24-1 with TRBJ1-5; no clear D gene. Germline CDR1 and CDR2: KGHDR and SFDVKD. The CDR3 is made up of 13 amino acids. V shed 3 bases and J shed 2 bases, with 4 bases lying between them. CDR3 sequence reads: CATSDRGNQPQHF. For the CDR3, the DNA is TGTGCCACCAGTGATCGCGGCAATCAGCCCCAGCATTTT.

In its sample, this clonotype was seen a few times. This CDR3 reads CASSPYRVLNEKLFF. The CDR3 DNA reads TGTGCCAGCAGTCCTTACCGGGTCCTAAATGAAAAACTGTTTTTT. The chain recombines TRBV6-1 with TRBJ1-4; D call uncertain. This CDR3 contains 15 residues. Germline CDR1 and CDR2: MNHNS and SASEGT. V shed 5 bases and J shed 5 bases, with 15 bases lying between them.

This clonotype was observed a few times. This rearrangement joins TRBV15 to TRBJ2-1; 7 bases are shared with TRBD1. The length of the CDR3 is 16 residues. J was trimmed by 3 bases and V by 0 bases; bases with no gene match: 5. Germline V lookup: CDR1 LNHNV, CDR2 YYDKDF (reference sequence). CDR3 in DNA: TGTGCCACCAGCAGAGATGCAGCAGGGGGCTACAATGAGCAGTTCTTC. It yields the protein CATSRDAAGGYNEQFF.

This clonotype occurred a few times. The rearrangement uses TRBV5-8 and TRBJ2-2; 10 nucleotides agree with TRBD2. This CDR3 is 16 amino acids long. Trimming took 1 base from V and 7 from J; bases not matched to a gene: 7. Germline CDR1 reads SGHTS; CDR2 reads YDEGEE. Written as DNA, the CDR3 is TGTGCCAGCAGCTTGACTAGCGGGGTAATAAACGGGGAGCTGTTTTTT. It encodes CASSLTSGVINGELFF. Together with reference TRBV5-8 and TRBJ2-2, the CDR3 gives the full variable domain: EAGVTQSPTHLIKTRGQQATLRCSPISGHTSVYWYQQALGLGLQFLLWYDEGEERNRGNFPPRFSGRQFPNYSSELNVNALELEDSALYLCASSLTSGVINGELFFGEGSRLTVL.

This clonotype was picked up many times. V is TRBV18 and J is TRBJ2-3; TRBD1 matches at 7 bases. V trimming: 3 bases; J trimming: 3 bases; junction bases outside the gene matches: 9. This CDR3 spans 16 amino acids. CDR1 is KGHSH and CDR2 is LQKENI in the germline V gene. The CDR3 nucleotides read TGTGCCAGCTCACCTCTCGACAGGGTTGGAACAGATACGCAGTATTTT. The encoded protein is CASSPLDRVGTDTQYF.

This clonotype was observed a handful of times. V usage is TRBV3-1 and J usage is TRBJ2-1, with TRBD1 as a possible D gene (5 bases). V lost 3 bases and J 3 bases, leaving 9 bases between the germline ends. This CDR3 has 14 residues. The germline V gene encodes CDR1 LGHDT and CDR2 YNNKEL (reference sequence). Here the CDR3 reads CASSQGQLYNEQFF. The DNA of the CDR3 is TGTGCCAGCAGCCAGGGGCAGCTCTACAATGAGCAGTTCTTC.

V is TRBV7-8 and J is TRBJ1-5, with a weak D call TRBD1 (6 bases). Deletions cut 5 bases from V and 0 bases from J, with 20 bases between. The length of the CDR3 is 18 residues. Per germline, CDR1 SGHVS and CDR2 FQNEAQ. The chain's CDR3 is CASSRLGQSPFSNQPQHF. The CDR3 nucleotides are TGTGCCAGCAGCCGCCTTGGACAGTCTCCATTTAGCAATCAGCCCCAGCATTTT.

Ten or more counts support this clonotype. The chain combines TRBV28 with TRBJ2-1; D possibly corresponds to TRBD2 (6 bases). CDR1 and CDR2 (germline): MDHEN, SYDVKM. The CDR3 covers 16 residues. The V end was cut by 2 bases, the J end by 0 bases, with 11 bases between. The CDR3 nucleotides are TGTGCCAGCAGTTTAAGGTACGGGAGCTCCTACAATGAGCAGTTCTTC. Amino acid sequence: CASSLRYGSSYNEQFF.

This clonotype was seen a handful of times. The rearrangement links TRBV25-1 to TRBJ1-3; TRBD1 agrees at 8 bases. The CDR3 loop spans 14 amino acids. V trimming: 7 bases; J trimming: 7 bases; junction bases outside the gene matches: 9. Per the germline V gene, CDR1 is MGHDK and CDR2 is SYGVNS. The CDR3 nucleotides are TGTGCCAGCATGGGTTTGGACAGGGCGAACACCATATATTTT. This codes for CASMGLDRANTIYF. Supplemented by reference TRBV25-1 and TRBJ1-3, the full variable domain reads EADIYQTPRYLVIGTGKKITLECSQTMGHDKMYWYQQDPGMELHLIHYSYGVNSTEKGDLSSESTVSRIRTEHFPLTLESARPSHTSQYLCASMGLDRANTIYFGEGSWLTVV.

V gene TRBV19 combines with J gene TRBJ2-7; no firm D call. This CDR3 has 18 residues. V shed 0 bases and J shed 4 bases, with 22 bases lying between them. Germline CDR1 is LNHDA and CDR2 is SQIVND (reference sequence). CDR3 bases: TGTGCCAGTAGTATAGATCACCCCAGGACCAACGGGCTATACGAGCAGTACTTC. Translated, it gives CASSIDHPRTNGLYEQYF.

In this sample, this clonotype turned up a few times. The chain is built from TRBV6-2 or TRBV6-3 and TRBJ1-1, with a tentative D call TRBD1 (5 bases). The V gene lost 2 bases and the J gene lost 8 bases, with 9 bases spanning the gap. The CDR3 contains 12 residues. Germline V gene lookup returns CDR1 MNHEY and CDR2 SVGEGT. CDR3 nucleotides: TGTGCCAGCAGTTACCCTCGGACAGAAGCTTTCTTT. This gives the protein CASSYPRTEAFF.

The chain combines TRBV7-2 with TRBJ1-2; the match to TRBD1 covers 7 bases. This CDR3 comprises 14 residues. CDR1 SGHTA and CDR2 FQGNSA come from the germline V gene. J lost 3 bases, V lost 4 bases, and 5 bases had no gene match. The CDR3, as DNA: TGTGCCAGCAGCTACGACAGGGTAGACTATGGCTACACCTTC. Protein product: CASSYDRVDYGYTF. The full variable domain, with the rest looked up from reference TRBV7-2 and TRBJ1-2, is GAGVSQSPSNKVTEKGKDVELRCDPISGHTALYWYRQSLGQGLEFLIYFQGNSAPDKSGLPSDRFSAERTGGSVSTLTIQRTQQEDSAVYLCASSYDRVDYGYTFGSGTRLTVV.

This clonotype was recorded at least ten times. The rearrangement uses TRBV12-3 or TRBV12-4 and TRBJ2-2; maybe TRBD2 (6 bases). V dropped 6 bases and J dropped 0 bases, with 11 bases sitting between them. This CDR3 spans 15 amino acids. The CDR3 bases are TGTGCCAGCAGGTCCGGGGGTACGAACACCGGGGAGCTGTTTTTT. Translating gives CASRSGGTNTGELFF.

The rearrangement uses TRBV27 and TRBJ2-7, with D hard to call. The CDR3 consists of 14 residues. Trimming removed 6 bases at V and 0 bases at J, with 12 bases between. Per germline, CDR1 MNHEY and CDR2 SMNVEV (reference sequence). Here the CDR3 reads CASRWTPYSYEQYF. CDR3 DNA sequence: TGTGCCAGCAGATGGACGCCGTACTCCTACGAGCAGTACTTC.

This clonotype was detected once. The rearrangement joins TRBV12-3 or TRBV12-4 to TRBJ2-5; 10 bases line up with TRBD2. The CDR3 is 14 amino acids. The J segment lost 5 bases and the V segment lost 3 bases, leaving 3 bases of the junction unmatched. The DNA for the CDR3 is TGTGCCAGCAGTTTTCTAGCGGGAGCGGAGACCCAGTACTTC. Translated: CASSFLAGAETQYF.

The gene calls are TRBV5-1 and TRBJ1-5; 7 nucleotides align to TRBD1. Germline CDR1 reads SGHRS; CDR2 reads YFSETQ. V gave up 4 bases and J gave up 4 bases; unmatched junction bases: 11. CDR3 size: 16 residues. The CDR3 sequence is CASSPFGTAVNQPQHF. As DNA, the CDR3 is TGCGCCAGCAGCCCCTTCGGGACAGCCGTAAATCAGCCCCAGCATTTT.

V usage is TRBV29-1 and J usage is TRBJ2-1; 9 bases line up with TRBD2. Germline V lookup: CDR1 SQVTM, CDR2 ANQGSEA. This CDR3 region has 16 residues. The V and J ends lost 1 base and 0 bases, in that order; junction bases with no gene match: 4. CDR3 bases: TGCAGCGTTGAAGGACTAGCGGCCAGCTCCTACAATGAGCAGTTCTTC. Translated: CSVEGLAASSYNEQFF.

The CDR3, as DNA: TGCAGCGTTTTTGGCGTATACGAGCAGTACTTC. Translated, it gives CSVFGVYEQYF. The V and J genes are TRBV29-1 and TRBJ2-7; no clear D gene. The ends were cut back, 5 bases at V and 4 bases at J, with 9 bases in the middle. The germline V gene has CDR1 SQVTM and CDR2 ANQGSEA. This CDR3 has 11 residues.